This T cell receptor beta chain stems from a study of T cells in Graves' hyperthyroidism and ophthalmopathy. This clonotype was seen many times. Regions amplified from RNA transcripts were the TCR beta CDR3 regions. In the first-round RT-PCR of the TCR CDR3, the HTBI primer set was used. TCRdb called the multiplex PCR reads again in MiXCR, with one record for every CDR3 protein. The profile covers roughly 510,000 distinct CDR3 sequences, with around 21% appearing a single time and around a quarter taken by the ten largest. The CDR3 has 17 residues. The germline V gene encodes CDR1 MNHEY and CDR2 SVGEGT. Germline trimming cut 2 bases from V and 2 bases from J; bases unmatched to any gene: 11.

The rearrangement joins TRBV6-2 or TRBV6-3 to TRBJ2-5; TRBD2 agrees at 7 bases. The sample was blood. The receptor was isolated from a man between 18 and 35 years old with Graves' hyperthyroidism. CDR3: CASSYGLVAGSQETQYF. The CDR3 coding sequence is TGTGCCAGCAGTTACGGATTGGTAGCGGGTTCACAAGAGACCCAGTACTTC.